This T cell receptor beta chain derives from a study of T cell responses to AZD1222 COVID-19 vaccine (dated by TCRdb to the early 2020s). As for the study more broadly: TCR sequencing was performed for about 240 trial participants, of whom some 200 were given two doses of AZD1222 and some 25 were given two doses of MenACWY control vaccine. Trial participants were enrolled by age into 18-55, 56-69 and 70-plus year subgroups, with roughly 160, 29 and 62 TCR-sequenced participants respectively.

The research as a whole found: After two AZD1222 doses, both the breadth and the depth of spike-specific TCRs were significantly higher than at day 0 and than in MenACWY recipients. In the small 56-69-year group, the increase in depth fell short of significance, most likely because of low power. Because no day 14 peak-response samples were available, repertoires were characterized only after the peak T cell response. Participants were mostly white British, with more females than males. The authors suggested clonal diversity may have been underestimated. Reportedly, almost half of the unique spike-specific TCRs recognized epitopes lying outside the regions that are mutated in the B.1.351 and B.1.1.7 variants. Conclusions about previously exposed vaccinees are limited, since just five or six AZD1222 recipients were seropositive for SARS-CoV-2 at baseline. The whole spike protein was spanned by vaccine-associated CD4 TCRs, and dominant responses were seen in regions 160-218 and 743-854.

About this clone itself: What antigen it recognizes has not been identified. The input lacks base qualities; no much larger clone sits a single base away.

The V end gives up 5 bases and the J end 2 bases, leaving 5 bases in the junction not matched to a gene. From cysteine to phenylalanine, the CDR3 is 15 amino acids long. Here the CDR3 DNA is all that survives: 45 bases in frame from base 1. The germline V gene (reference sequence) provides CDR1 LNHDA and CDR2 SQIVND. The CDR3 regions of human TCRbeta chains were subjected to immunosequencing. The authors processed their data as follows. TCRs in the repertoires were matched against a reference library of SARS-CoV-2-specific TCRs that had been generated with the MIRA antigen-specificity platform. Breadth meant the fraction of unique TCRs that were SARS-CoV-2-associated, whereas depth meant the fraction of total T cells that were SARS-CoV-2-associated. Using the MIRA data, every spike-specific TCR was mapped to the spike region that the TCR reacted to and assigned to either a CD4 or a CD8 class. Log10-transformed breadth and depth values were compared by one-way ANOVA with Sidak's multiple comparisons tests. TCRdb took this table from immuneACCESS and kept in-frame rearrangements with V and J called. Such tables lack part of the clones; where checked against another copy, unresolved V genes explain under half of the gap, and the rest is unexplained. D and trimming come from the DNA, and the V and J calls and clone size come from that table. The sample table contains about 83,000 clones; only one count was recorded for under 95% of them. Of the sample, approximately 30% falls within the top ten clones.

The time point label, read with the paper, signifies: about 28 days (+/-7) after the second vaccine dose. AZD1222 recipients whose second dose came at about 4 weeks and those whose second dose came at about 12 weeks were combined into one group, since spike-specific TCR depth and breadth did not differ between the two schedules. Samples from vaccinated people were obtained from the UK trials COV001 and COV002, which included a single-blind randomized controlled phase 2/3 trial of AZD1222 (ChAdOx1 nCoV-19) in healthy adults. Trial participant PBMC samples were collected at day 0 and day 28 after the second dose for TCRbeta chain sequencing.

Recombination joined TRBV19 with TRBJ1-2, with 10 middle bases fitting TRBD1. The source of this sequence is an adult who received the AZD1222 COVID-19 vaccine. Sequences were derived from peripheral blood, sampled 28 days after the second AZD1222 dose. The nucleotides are TGTGCCAGTAGTCCGGGGACAGGGGCGAACTATGGCTACACCTTC. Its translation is CASSPGTGANYGYTF.